These 29 T cell receptor beta chains were sequenced from one sample in a study of blood T cells in healthy people across ages (dated by TCRdb to the mid-2010s). Receptors were amplified or captured by 5' RACE. TCRdb shows the sequencer as Illumina HiSeq 2500. A second PCR of about 6 to 12 cycles was run with a J-beta primer mix and a sample-barcoded 5' primer. Clones were called with MiXCR by TCRdb after fastp trimmed the public reads at Q25, and only in-frame beta chains were retained. Entries are consolidated by CDR3 protein sequence, retaining the most common genes and DNA. For this sample there are about a million distinct CDR3 sequences; roughly 47% appear just once. The ten most abundant clones make up around 21% of the sample. The specimen sequenced was blood. These receptors originate from a woman aged 55-70 years in good health.

V gene TRBV6-4 combines with J gene TRBJ1-5; no firm D call. The germline V gene has CDR1 MRHNA and CDR2 SNTAGT. The CDR3 is 12 residues long. The V end was cut by 2 bases, the J end by 9 bases, with 8 bases between. The CDR3 loop reads CASSDPPSPQHF. CDR3 sequence (DNA): TGTGCCAGCAGTGACCCCCCGTCGCCCCAGCATTTT.

The rearrangement links TRBV3-1 to TRBJ2-5; maybe TRBD2 (5 bases). The DNA end lines up better with TRBJ2-7; the J call may be wrong. Germline loops: CDR1 LGHDT, CDR2 YNNKEL (reference sequence). The CDR3 sequence is 13 residues long. The CDR3 loop reads CASSQGRVGEQYF. The CDR3 region has the DNA TGTGCCAGCAGCCAAGGGCGGGTCGGCGAGCAGTACTTC.

V usage is TRBV10-2 and J usage is TRBJ2-1, with 14 bases identical to TRBD2. Germline values: CDR1 WSHSY, CDR2 SAAADI. Unmatched junction bases numbered 7, after V lost 4 bases and J lost 8 bases. This CDR3 spans 16 amino acids. CDR3 DNA: TGCGCCAGCAGTGCCCCCGGGACTAGCGGGAGCTATGAGCAGTTCTTC. As protein: CASSAPGTSGSYEQFF.

This clonotype has just one count. The chain recombines TRBV6-5 with TRBJ2-5; 8 bases are a match to TRBD2. The J call may be in error: the DNA end matches TRBJ2-7 better. Looked up from germline, CDR1 is MNHEY and CDR2 is SVGAGI. The CDR3 is 15 residues long. CDR3 in amino acids: CASSSPAGETYEQYF. The CDR3 coding sequence is TGTGCCAGCAGTTCGCCAGCGGGAGAGACCTACGAGCAGTACTTC.

The chain recombines TRBV28 with TRBJ1-1; tentatively, D is TRBD1 (5 bases). Germline CDR1 and CDR2: MDHEN and SYDVKM. The CDR3 covers 14 residues. V was shortened by 7 bases and J by 4 bases, with 16 bases between the two germline ends. CDR3 coding DNA: TGTGCCAGCACCCCTCCGGGGCTGGCCACTGAAGCTTTCTTT. This codes for CASTPPGLATEAFF.

A note on this clonotype: One junction end disagrees with the germline gene, perhaps due to a read error. The rearrangement links TRBV5-1 to TRBJ2-7; D assignment may be TRBD1 or TRBD2 (5 bases each). The CDR3 consists of 16 residues. Germline CDR1 is SGHRS and CDR2 is YFSETQ. CDR3 protein: CTSSSNSGTDSYEQYF. The CDR3 DNA reads as TGCACCAGCAGCTCGAACTCCGGGACCGATTCCTACGAGCAGTACTTC.

The chain links TRBV25-1 to TRBJ1-2; D ambiguous. Trimming stripped 1 base from V and 2 bases from J, with 8 bases between. CDR1 is MGHDK and CDR2 is SYGVNS in the germline V gene. There are 14 residues in the CDR3. This CDR3 reads CASSELGDNYGYTF. The CDR3 region has the DNA TGTGCCAGCAGTGAATTGGGAGACAACTATGGCTACACCTTC.

The chain links TRBV10-2 to TRBJ1-6; 8 nucleotides line up with TRBD1. The germline gives CDR1 WSHSY, CDR2 SAAADI. The junction had 7 bases not matched to a gene; V was cut back by 11 bases and J by 10 bases. The CDR3 length is 12 residues. The CDR3: CASGGARSPLHF. The CDR3 DNA sequence: TGCGCCTCAGGGGGCGCCCGGTCACCCCTCCACTTT.

The chain employs TRBV28 and TRBJ2-4; D tentatively fits TRBD1 or TRBD2 (5 bases each). CDR3 length: 17 residues. Deletions cut 4 bases from V and 3 bases from J, with 19 bases between. The V gene's germline CDR1 is MDHEN and CDR2 SYDVKM. CDR3 loop: CASSSPLRGRDKNIQYF. CDR3 coding DNA: TGTGCCAGCAGTTCCCCTTTGAGGGGAAGAGACAAAAACATTCAGTACTTC.

V is TRBV3-1 and J is TRBJ2-1; 13 bases are shared with TRBD2. V trimming: 0 bases; J trimming: 8 bases; junction bases outside the gene matches: 10. Germline CDR1 is LGHDT and CDR2 is YNNKEL (reference sequence). The CDR3 has 18 residues. CDR3 DNA: TGTGCCAGCAGCCAAGAATCGACGCGGACTAGCGGGAGTTATGAGCAGTTCTTC. It translates to CASSQESTRTSGSYEQFF.

This chain links TRBV3-1 with TRBJ2-5; 8 bases align to TRBD1. V lost 5 bases, J lost 11 bases, and 13 bases stayed unmatched. Looked up from germline, CDR1 is LGHDT and CDR2 is YNNKEL (reference sequence). CDR3 length: 14 amino acids. CDR3 protein: CASSTGQGSREQYF. The CDR3 bases are TGTGCCAGCAGCACCGGACAGGGATCGCGTGAGCAGTACTTC.

The chain links TRBV6-2 or TRBV6-3 to TRBJ2-3; D may be TRBD2 (5 bases). CDR1 MNHEY and CDR2 SVGEGT come from the germline V gene. Deletions cut 6 bases from V and 2 bases from J, with 12 bases between. This CDR3 has 14 amino acids. CDR3 DNA sequence: TGTGCCAGCAGGGAGGAGAAACCCACAGATACGCAGTATTTT. Its protein product is CASREEKPTDTQYF.

This rearrangement joins TRBV28 to TRBJ2-1, with D possibly TRBD2 on 6 matching bases. The CDR3 runs to 15 residues. Germline V gene lookup returns CDR1 MDHEN and CDR2 SYDVKM. Deletions cut 6 bases from V and 8 bases from J, with 20 bases between. CDR3 sequence reads: CASSPVGLAYYEQFF. The CDR3 DNA sequence: TGTGCCAGCAGCCCCGTCGGTCTAGCGTACTATGAGCAGTTCTTC.

This chain's CDR3 is CASSYITGGVETQYF. CDR3 bases: TGTGCCAGCAGTTACATTACAGGGGGCGTCGAGACCCAGTACTTC. The chain combines TRBV6-5 with TRBJ2-5; 9 bases are a match to TRBD1. The CDR3 is 15 residues long. Germline loops: CDR1 MNHEY, CDR2 SVGAGI. J was trimmed by 5 bases and V by 2 bases; bases with no gene match: 6.

This chain joins TRBV5-6 and TRBJ2-5; 8 bases match TRBD2. The J call is doubtful: the DNA matches TRBJ2-7 better. There are 16 residues in the CDR3. Germline V gene sequence: CDR1 SGHDT, CDR2 YYEEEE. CDR3: CASSQASRTSNYEQYF. As DNA, the CDR3 is TGTGCCAGCAGCCAGGCTAGCCGGACTAGCAACTACGAGCAGTACTTC.

This sequence joins TRBV5-1 and TRBJ1-2; possible D gene TRBD1, 5 bases. The V end lost 5 bases, the J end lost 4 bases, and 9 bases lay between the germline ends. Germline CDR1 is SGHRS and CDR2 is YFSETQ. The CDR3 extends over 12 amino acids. The chain's CDR3 is CASRRDSYGYTF. The CDR3, as DNA: TGCGCCAGCAGACGAGACAGCTATGGCTACACCTTC.

V gene TRBV20-1 combines with J gene TRBJ2-5, with D possibly matching TRBD2 (5 bases). This CDR3 is built from 16 residues. The germline CDR1 and CDR2 sequences are DFQATT and SNEGSKA (reference sequence). V lost 6 bases to trimming and J lost 0 bases, with 20 bases between them. The CDR3 loop reads CSALGSRARYQETQYF. As DNA, the CDR3 is TGCAGTGCCCTGGGGTCGCGGGCCCGGTACCAAGAGACCCAGTACTTC.

The CDR3 here is CSAREARAVYNEQFF. CDR3 DNA sequence: TGCAGTGCTAGAGAGGCAAGAGCGGTCTACAATGAGCAGTTCTTC. The rearrangement joins TRBV20-1 to TRBJ2-1; tentatively, D is TRBD2 (5 bases). Germline CDR1 and CDR2: DFQATT and SNEGSKA (reference sequence). Trimming removed 0 bases from V and 3 bases from J, with 12 bases in between. The CDR3 spans 15 residues.

The chain employs TRBV4-1 and TRBJ2-2; D is perhaps TRBD2 (6 bases). From germline, CDR1 is MGHRA and CDR2 YSYEKL. This CDR3 is 15 amino acids long. Deletions cut 0 bases from V and 7 bases from J, with 12 bases between. The CDR3, as DNA: TGCGCCAGCAGCCAAGACGGCCGGGGGAACGGGGAGCTGTTTTTT. This codes for CASSQDGRGNGELFF.

This clonotype was counted a single time. The chain is built from TRBV28 and TRBJ2-4; tentatively, D is TRBD1 (6 bases). Trimming took off 10 bases at V and 6 bases at J, with 28 bases between the two ends. Germline V gene data show CDR1 as MDHEN and CDR2 as SYDVKM. The CDR3 totals 17 residues. This chain's CDR3 is CATRGYDRETAGNIQYF. CDR3 DNA: TGTGCCACCAGGGGTTACGATCGAGAGACAGCTGGAAACATTCAGTACTTC.

This clonotype was counted only a few times. The CDR3 spells CASSWTGSDSGANVLTF. CDR3 bases: TGCGCCAGCAGCTGGACAGGCTCAGACTCTGGGGCCAACGTCCTGACTTTC. This chain connects TRBV5-1 to TRBJ2-6; TRBD1 agrees at 7 bases. The trim removed 3 bases at V and 0 bases at J, leaving 6 bases unmatched. This CDR3 comprises 17 residues. Germline CDR1 and CDR2: SGHRS and YFSETQ.

The genes are TRBV20-1 and TRBJ1-2, with 8 bases matching TRBD1. The V segment lost 1 base and the J segment 6 bases; nucleotides outside the gene matches: 7. Germline CDR1 and CDR2: DFQATT and SNEGSKA (reference sequence). This CDR3 region has 14 residues. The CDR3 sequence is CSARADRVGDGYTF. The DNA of the CDR3 is TGCAGTGCTAGAGCGGACAGGGTCGGGGATGGCTACACCTTC.

This chain uses TRBV6-5 with TRBJ2-5, with D perhaps assigned TRBD1 or TRBD2 (5 bases each). The germline V gene encodes CDR1 MNHEY and CDR2 SVGAGI. V lost 6 bases, J lost 7 bases, and 12 bases lay in between. CDR3 size: 12 residues. In DNA form, the CDR3 reads TGTGCCAGCAGGCGACCTGGGGGGACCCAGTACTTC. Protein: CASRRPGGTQYF.

This clonotype was detected only a few times. The chain recombines TRBV11-2 with TRBJ2-5, with 7 bases fitting TRBD1. Trimming removed 0 bases from V and 11 bases from J; junction bases left unmatched: 9. Germline CDR1 reads SGHAT; CDR2 reads FQNNGV. This CDR3 region has 14 residues. CDR3 amino acids: CASSLDHYQGEQYF. DNA of the CDR3: TGTGCCAGCAGCTTAGATCATTACCAGGGGGAGCAGTACTTC.

The chain has TRBV18 and TRBJ2-4; possibly TRBD2 for D (5 bases). The tail of the sequence fits TRBJ2-5 better, so the J call may be wrong. The CDR3 loop spans 15 amino acids. Germline lookup yields CDR1 KGHSH and CDR2 LQKENI. The DNA of the CDR3 is TGTGCCAGCTCACCCCGGGAAGGAGTCCTAGAGACCCAGTACTTC. It specifies CASSPREGVLETQYF.

The CDR3 is CSARSTGRQETQYF. The CDR3 coding sequence is TGCAGTGCTAGGTCGACAGGGCGGCAAGAGACCCAGTACTTC. The chain uses TRBV20-1 and TRBJ2-5, with 7 nucleotides matching TRBD1. This CDR3 is built from 14 residues. J was trimmed by 2 bases and V by 3 bases; bases with no gene match: 6. The germline CDR1 and CDR2 sequences are DFQATT and SNEGSKA (reference sequence).

The chain is built from TRBV12-3 or TRBV12-4 and TRBJ1-6; tentatively, D is TRBD1 (6 bases). The CDR3 is made up of 14 amino acids. V was pared by 5 bases and J by 10 bases, with 15 bases between. The CDR3 coding sequence is TGTGCCAGCAGTGCCCCAGGGGTGGGGTCACCCCTCCACTTT. Residues: CASSAPGVGSPLHF.

This clonotype was counted only a few times. This sequence joins TRBV4-1 and TRBJ2-7; D remains ambiguous. V was clipped by 3 bases and J by 1 base, with 13 bases between them. The CDR3 runs to 15 residues. CDR1 MGHRA and CDR2 YSYEKL come from the germline V gene. The CDR3 bases are TGCGCCAGCAGCCAGAGCTCCGACCCGTCCTACGAGCAGTACTTC. This encodes CASSQSSDPSYEQYF.

The rearrangement uses TRBV28 and TRBJ2-5; TRBD1 matches at 7 bases. The CDR3 loop spans 16 amino acids. V shed 6 bases and J 0 bases; nucleotides not matched to a gene: 10. Germline V gene lookup returns CDR1 MDHEN and CDR2 SYDVKM. This CDR3 is CASSESGQIYQETQYF. In DNA, the CDR3 is TGTGCCAGCAGCGAGTCGGGACAGATATACCAAGAGACCCAGTACTTC.